This T cell receptor delta chain stems from a study of γδ T cells in repeated Plasmodium falciparum infection. Looking at the study overall: Timepoints: baseline, immediately before selected infections, and 21 days after every infection. Findings and limits, study-wide: Vgamma9/Vdelta2+ repertoires stayed stably polyclonal over time and infection.

Sequencing covered both gamma and delta TCR chains per sample. TCRdb reran clone calling via CATT on the multiplex PCR reads. Of about 48,000 delta-chain clones listed, 1.6% are singletons. Flow sorting of PBMC yielded separate Vgamma9/Vdelta2+ and Vdelta2-negative gammadelta T cell populations for bulk repertoire analysis. The ends were cut back, 5 bases at V and 9 bases at J, with 25 bases in the middle. This CDR3 comprises 16 residues. Germline V gene sequence: CDR1 TSWWSYY, CDR2 QGS. In this sample, this clone turned up many times. Its antigen is unknown. Other DNA sequences in this sample translate to the same CDR3.

The source of this sequence is a pool of human donors (malaria-infected and uninfected, not separated). The V and J genes are TRDV1 and TRDJ1, with a weak D call TRDD3 (6 bases). The sample was gamma-delta T cells from blood. CDR3 sequence reads: CALGNFPRYWVGELIF. The CDR3 DNA sequence: TGTGCTCTTGGGAACTTCCCGAGGTACTGGGTTGGGGAACTCATCTTT.